This T cell receptor (beta chain) was recovered during a study of identical twins. Overall study findings and caveats: Sequences that were out-of-frame, alpha and twin-shared displayed an excess of low generation probability.

Via MiXCR, TCRdb re-called the 5' RACE reads, giving one row per CDR3 protein. This table has hundreds of thousands of distinct CDR3 sequences, approximately 7% appearing once. At least ten counts were recorded for this clonotype. The antigen is undetermined. The same sample was also studied in work on yellow fever vaccine responses in identical twins.

The sample was memory (CD45RO+) T cells sorted from blood. The origin of this receptor is a woman younger than 35 in good health.

For the CDR3, the DNA is TGCAGCGTTGTCCTGAACACTGAAGCTTTCTTT. This codes for CSVVLNTEAFF. The chain carries TRBV29-1 and TRBJ1-1, with D unresolved. Trimming stripped 4 bases from V and 0 bases from J, with 3 bases between. This CDR3 comprises 11 residues. Germline assignment: CDR1 SQVTM and CDR2 ANQGSEA. The full variable domain, with the rest looked up from reference TRBV29-1 and TRBJ1-1, is SAVISQKPSRDICQRGTSLTIQCQVDSQVTMMFWYRQQPGQSLTLIATANQGSEATYESGFVIDKFPISRPNLTFSTLTVSNMSPEDSSIYLCSVVLNTEAFFGQGTRLTVV.